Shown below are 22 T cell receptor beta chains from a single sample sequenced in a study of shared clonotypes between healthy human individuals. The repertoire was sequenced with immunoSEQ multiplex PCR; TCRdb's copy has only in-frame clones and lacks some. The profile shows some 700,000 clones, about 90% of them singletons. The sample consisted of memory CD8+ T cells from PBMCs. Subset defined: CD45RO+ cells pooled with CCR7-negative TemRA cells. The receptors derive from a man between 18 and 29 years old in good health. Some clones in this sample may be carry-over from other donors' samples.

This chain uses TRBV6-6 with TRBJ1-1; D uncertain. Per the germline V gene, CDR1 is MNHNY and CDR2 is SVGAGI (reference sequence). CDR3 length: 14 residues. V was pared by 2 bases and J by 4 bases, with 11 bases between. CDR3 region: CASSYASLGTEAFF. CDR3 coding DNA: TGTGCCAGCAGTTACGCCAGTCTGGGCACTGAAGCTTTCTTT.

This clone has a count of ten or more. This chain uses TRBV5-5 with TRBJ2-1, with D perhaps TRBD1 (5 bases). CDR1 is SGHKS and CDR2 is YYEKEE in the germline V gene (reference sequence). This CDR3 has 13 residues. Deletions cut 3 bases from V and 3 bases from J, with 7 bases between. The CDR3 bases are TGTGCCAGCAGCTGGGGCTTCTACAATGAGCAGTTCTTC. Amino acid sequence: CASSWGFYNEQFF.

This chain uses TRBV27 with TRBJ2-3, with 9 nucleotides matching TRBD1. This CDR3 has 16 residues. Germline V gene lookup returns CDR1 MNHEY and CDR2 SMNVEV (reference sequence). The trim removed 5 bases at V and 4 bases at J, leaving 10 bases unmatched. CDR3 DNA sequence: TGTGCCAGCAGTGCAGGGCCGGGACAGGGAGCAGATACGCAGTATTTT. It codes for CASSAGPGQGADTQYF.

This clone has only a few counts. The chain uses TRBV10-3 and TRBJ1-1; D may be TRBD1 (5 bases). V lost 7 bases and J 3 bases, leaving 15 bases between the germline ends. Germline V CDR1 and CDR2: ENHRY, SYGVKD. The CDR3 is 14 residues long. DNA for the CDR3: TGTGCCATCACCAAAGACCGGGACGACACTGAAGCTTTCTTT. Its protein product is CAITKDRDDTEAFF.

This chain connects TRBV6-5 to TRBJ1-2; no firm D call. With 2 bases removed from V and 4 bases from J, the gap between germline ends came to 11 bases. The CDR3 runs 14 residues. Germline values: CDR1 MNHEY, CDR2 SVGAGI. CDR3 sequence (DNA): TGTGCCAGCAGTTACGGGGAGGGAGTCTATGGCTACACCTTC. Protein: CASSYGEGVYGYTF.

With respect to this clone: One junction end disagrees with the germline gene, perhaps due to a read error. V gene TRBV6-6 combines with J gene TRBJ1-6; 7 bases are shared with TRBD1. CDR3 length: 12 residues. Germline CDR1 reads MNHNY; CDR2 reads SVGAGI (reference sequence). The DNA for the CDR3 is TGTGCCAGCAGTTACTCAGGACAGGAAACTATTTTT. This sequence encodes CASSYSGQETIF.

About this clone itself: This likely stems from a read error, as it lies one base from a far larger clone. CDR3: CASSKEGAQPQHF. The CDR3 bases are TGTGCCAGCAGTAAAGAAGGGGCTCAGCCCCAGCATTTT. V is TRBV2 and J is TRBJ1-5; D may be TRBD1 (5 bases). This CDR3 is built from 13 residues. Germline V gene sequence: CDR1 SNHLY, CDR2 FYNNEI. Trimming pared 5 bases from V and 6 bases from J, leaving 11 bases between.

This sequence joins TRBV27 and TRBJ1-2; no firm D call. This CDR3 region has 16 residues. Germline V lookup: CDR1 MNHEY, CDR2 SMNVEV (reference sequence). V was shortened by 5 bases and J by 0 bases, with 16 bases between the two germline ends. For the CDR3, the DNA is TGTGCCAGCAGTCCCAGTCTTGGCGAAGCTAACTATGGCTACACCTTC. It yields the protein CASSPSLGEANYGYTF.

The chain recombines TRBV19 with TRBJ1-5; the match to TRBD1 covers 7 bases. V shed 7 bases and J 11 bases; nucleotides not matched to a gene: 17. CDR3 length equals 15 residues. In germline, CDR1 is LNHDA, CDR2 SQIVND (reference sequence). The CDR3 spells CASTLGRGPLQTQHF. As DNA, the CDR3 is TGTGCCAGTACCCTGGGAAGGGGGCCCTTGCAAACCCAGCATTTT.

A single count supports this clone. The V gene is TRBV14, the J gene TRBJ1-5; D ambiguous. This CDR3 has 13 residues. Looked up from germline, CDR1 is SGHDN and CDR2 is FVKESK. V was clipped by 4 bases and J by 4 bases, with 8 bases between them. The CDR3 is CASSPSSNQPQHF. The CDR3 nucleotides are TGTGCCAGCAGCCCCTCCTCTAATCAGCCCCAGCATTTT.

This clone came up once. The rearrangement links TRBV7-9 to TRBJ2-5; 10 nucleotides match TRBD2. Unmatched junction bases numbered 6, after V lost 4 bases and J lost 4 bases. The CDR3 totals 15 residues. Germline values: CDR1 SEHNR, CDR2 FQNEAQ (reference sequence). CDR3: CASSSLAGGRETQYF. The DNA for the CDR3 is TGTGCCAGCAGCTCCTTAGCGGGAGGACGAGAGACCCAGTACTTC.

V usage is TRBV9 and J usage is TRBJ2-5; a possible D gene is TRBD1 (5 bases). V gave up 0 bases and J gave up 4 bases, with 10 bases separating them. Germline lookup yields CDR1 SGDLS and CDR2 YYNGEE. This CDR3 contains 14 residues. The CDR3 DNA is TGTGCCAGCAGCGTAGCATCAGGGCTAGAGACCCAGTACTTC. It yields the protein CASSVASGLETQYF.

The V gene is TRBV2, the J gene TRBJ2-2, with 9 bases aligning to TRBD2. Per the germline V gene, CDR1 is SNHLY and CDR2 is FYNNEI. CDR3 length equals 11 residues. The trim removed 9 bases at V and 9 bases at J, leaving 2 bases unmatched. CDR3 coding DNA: TGTGCCAGTAGCGGGAGCCGGGAGCTGTTTTTT. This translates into CASSGSRELFF.

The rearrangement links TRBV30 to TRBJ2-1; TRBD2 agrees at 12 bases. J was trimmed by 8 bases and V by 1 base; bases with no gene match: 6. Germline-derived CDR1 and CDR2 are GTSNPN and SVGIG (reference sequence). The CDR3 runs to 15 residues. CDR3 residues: CAWSELAGGSDEQFF. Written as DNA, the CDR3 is TGTGCCTGGAGTGAGCTAGCGGGAGGGAGTGATGAGCAGTTCTTC.

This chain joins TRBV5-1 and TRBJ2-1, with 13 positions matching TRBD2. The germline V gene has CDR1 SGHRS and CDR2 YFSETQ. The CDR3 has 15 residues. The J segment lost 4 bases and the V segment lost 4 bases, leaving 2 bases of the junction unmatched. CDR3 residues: CASSAGLAGYNEQFF. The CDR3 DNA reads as TGCGCCAGCAGCGCGGGACTAGCGGGATACAATGAGCAGTTCTTC.

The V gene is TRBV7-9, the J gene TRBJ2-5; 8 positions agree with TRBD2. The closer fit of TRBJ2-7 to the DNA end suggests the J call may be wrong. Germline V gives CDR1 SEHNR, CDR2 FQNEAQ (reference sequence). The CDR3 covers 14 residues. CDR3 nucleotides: TGTGCCAGCAGCTTAGTTAGCGGGATGGGCGAGCAGTACTTC. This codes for CASSLVSGMGEQYF.

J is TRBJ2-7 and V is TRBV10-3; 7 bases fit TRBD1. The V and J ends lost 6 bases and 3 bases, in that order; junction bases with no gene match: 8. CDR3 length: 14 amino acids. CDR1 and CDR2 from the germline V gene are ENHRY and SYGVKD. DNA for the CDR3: TGTGCCATCAGCCGAACCGGGACAGACTACGAGCAGTACTTC. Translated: CAISRTGTDYEQYF.

DNA of the CDR3: TGTGCCAGCAGCTTAGCGACGCGAGGGGCAGGGGCCCACTACGAGCAGTACTTC. Encoded protein: CASSLATRGAGAHYEQYF. This sequence joins TRBV7-8 and TRBJ2-7; maybe TRBD1 (6 bases). V was pared by 0 bases and J by 3 bases, with 21 bases between. Germline V gene data show CDR1 as SGHVS and CDR2 as FQNEAQ. CDR3 size: 18 residues.

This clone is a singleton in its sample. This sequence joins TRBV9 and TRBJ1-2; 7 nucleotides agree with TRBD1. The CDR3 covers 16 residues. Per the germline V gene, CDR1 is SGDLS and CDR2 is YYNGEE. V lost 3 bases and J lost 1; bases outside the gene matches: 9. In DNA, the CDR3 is TGTGCCAGCAGCGGGCCCCGGGACAGCCTTAACTATGGCTACACCTTC. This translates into CASSGPRDSLNYGYTF.

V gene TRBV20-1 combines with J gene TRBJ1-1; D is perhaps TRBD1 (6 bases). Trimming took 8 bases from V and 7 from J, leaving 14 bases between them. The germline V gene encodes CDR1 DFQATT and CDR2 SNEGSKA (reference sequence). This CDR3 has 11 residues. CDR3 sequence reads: CSPKTGIEAFF. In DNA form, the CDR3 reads TGCAGTCCCAAAACAGGGATTGAAGCTTTCTTT.

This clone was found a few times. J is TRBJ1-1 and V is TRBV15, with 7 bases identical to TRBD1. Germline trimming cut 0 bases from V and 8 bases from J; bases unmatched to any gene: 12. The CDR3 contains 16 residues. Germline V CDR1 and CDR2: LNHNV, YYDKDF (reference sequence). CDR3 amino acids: CATSRDRRGLGLEAFF. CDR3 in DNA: TGTGCCACCAGCAGAGATCGGAGGGGGCTGGGTCTGGAAGCTTTCTTT.

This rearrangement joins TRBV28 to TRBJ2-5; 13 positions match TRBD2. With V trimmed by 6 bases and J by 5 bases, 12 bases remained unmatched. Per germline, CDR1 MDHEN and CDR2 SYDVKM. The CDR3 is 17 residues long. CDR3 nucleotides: TGTGCCAGCAGCTCTCGACTAGCGGGAGGCCTGGGGGAGACCCAGTACTTC. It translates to CASSSRLAGGLGETQYF.